This TCR beta chain was obtained from a study of PD-1 blockade in classical Hodgkin lymphoma. Study-level findings and limits: The study found complete responders had baseline diversity similar to newly diagnosed patients. Significant TCR diversity gains by C4D1 occurred in CD4+ but not CD8+ cells. Nivolumab starters within 1 year of ASCT were excluded.

The germline gives CDR1 SEHNR, CDR2 FQNEAQ (reference sequence). Trimming took 3 bases from V and 3 from J, leaving 6 bases between them. The CDR3 totals 13 residues. This table comes from immunoSEQ multiplex PCR, and its TCRdb copy is limited to in-frame clones, with some not included. The sample comprises over 85,000 clones, 90% of which are singletons, and 2.5% to 3.5% rests with the top ten. A note on this clone: Antigen: not known.

Time point given: cycle 4 day 1 (C4D1), after more than five weeks of nivolumab. There was relapse after autologous stem cell transplantation in every patient, and there was variation in brentuximab vedotin exposure. The best responses consisted of complete response, partial response or progressive disease. The sequencing used peripheral blood mononuclear cells (PBMCs), collected before the fourth cycle of nivolumab. The sequence derives from a human donor with classical Hodgkin lymphoma. The V and J genes are TRBV7-9 and TRBJ2-4; D unresolved. The CDR3 coding sequence is TGTGCCAGCAGCTTTGCCGGCAAAAACATTCAGTACTTC. Translated: CASSFAGKNIQYF.